One and the same sample provided the 3 T cell receptor beta chains below, sequenced in a study of regulatory T cells in long-lasting Graves disease. As for time point: newly diagnosed GD, antithyroid drugs for less than 3 months. PBMC-derived RNA was used for the TCR library. CDR3-region Arm-PCR and iRepertoire HTBI primers produced the TCR beta libraries. One entry per CDR3 protein, called by TCRdb with MiXCR from the multiplex PCR reads. The repertoire includes hundreds of thousands of distinct CDR3 sequences, 12% of them detected once, and over 7% sits in the top ten. These same records also appear under a second study, on T cells in Graves' hyperthyroidism and ophthalmopathy.

This sample comprised peripheral blood mononuclear cells (PBMCs), obtained at new diagnosis, from a patient treated with antithyroid drugs. The receptors originated from a woman in her 30s with Graves disease.

The CDR3 DNA sequence: TGTGCCAGCATGAATCAGGGACTGGGCACAGATACGCAGTATTTT. Encoded protein: CASMNQGLGTDTQYF. This chain connects TRBV6-2 or TRBV6-3 to TRBJ2-3; D possibly corresponds to TRBD2 (6 bases). Germline V lookup: CDR1 MNHEY, CDR2 SVGEGT. V lost 7 bases to trimming and J lost 1 base, with 15 bases between them. This CDR3 is built from 15 residues.

This clonotype was observed many times. The chain combines TRBV29-1 with TRBJ1-1; 7 nucleotides align to TRBD1. The CDR3 totals 13 residues. The J segment lost 0 bases and the V segment lost 4 bases, leaving 2 bases of the junction unmatched. CDR1 is SQVTM and CDR2 is ANQGSEA in the germline V gene. CDR3 sequence (DNA): TGCAGCGTTGCGGGACAGCTGAACACTGAAGCTTTCTTT. It specifies CSVAGQLNTEAFF.

This clonotype has at least ten counts. The chain recombines TRBV5-5 with TRBJ2-7; D gene unclear. The CDR3 covers 14 residues. Trimming shortened V by 2 bases and J by 3 bases, and 12 bases separated the two germline ends. Germline V gene data show CDR1 as SGHKS and CDR2 as YYEKEE (reference sequence). The CDR3 sequence is CASSFGRWNYEQYF. The CDR3 DNA reads as TGTGCCAGCAGCTTCGGCCGATGGAACTACGAGCAGTACTTC.